Following are 26 T cell receptor beta chains from one sample sequenced in a study of CD8 T cells in Susac syndrome. An input of roughly 0.5 to 1 ug of RNA was subjected to reverse transcription using random hexamers. One entry per CDR3 protein, called by TCRdb with MiXCR from the immunoSEQ multiplex PCR reads. The top ten hold less than 0.4% of the sample, which has about 94,000 distinct CDR3 sequences, around 94% seen once. Sequenced: CD4+ T cells from PBMCs. Source of these receptors: a human donor with Susac syndrome.

This chain connects TRBV2 to TRBJ2-2; possibly TRBD1 for D (6 bases). The germline V and J ends were trimmed by 0 bases and 9 bases, with 11 bases remaining between them. The CDR3 covers 14 residues. Germline CDR1 is SNHLY and CDR2 is FYNNEI. This CDR3 reads CASSEALGGRELFF. As DNA, the CDR3 is TGTGCCAGCAGTGAAGCGCTTGGGGGCAGGGAGCTGTTTTTT. Combining the CDR3 with reference TRBV2 and TRBJ2-2 gives the whole variable domain EPEVTQTPSHQVTQMGQEVILRCVPISNHLYFYWYRQILGQKVEFLVSFYNNEISEKSEIFDDQFSVERPDGSNFTLKIRSTKLEDSAMYFCASSEALGGRELFFGEGSRLTVL.

The V and J genes are TRBV9 and TRBJ2-3; D is undetermined. The CDR3 loop spans 13 amino acids. CDR1 and CDR2 (germline): SGDLS, YYNGEE. V was trimmed by 6 bases and J by 5 bases, leaving 13 bases between them. CDR3 bases: TGTGCCAGCACCAGACGCGTCGAAGATACGCAGTATTTT. Its translation: CASTRRVEDTQYF.

The table lists this clonotype with a few counts. The chain carries TRBV6-2 or TRBV6-3 and TRBJ2-5, with D possibly being TRBD2 (5 bases). The V gene lost 7 bases and the J gene lost 5 bases, with 8 bases spanning the gap. CDR1 and CDR2 from the germline V gene are MNHEY and SVGEGT. There are 11 residues in the CDR3. The chain's CDR3 is CASTTGETQYF. The CDR3 DNA reads TGTGCCAGCACAACGGGGGAGACCCAGTACTTC.

The chain joins TRBV20-1 to TRBJ1-5; D is ambiguous. From germline, CDR1 is DFQATT and CDR2 SNEGSKA (reference sequence). The CDR3 totals 16 residues. V was trimmed by 0 bases and J by 2 bases, leaving 14 bases between them. CDR3 in amino acids: CSARDVGGRGNQPQHF. The CDR3 bases are TGCAGTGCTAGAGATGTAGGAGGGAGAGGCAATCAGCCCCAGCATTTT.

The V call is TRBV30, the J call TRBJ1-1; D gene uncertain. CDR1 and CDR2 from the germline V gene are GTSNPN and SVGIG (reference sequence). The ends were cut back, 5 bases at V and 5 bases at J, with 24 bases in the middle. The CDR3 is 16 residues long. CDR3 sequence: CAWAEQVTAVWTEAFF. The CDR3 DNA sequence: TGTGCCTGGGCAGAGCAGGTCACAGCGGTATGGACTGAAGCTTTCTTT.

CDR3 nucleotide sequence: TGTGCCTGGAGCTTGGTAGCGGGGGGCGAGCAGTACTTC. This translates into CAWSLVAGGEQYF. The chain recombines TRBV30 with TRBJ2-7; TRBD2 matches at 10 bases. Germline V lookup: CDR1 GTSNPN, CDR2 SVGIG (reference sequence). This CDR3 contains 13 residues. The V gene end was trimmed by 3 bases and the J gene end by 6 bases; junction bases not matched to a gene: 5.

The rearrangement uses TRBV7-8 and TRBJ1-6; 9 bases map to TRBD1. Per the germline V gene, CDR1 is SGHVS and CDR2 is FQNEAQ. V trimming: 5 bases; J trimming: 5 bases; junction bases outside the gene matches: 7. There are 16 residues in the CDR3. CDR3 amino acids: CASSPRTGANNSPLHF. CDR3 DNA sequence: TGTGCCAGCAGCCCAAGGACAGGGGCGAATAATTCACCCCTCCACTTT.

The chain combines TRBV2 with TRBJ1-1, with 7 nucleotides matching TRBD1. CDR3 size: 16 residues. V trimming: 7 bases; J trimming: 4 bases; junction bases outside the gene matches: 15. Germline lookup yields CDR1 SNHLY and CDR2 FYNNEI. CDR3 region: CASKASPPAGGTEAFF. DNA for the CDR3: TGTGCCAGCAAGGCCTCCCCCCCCGCAGGGGGCACTGAAGCTTTCTTT.

This clonotype was seen once. This rearrangement joins TRBV27 to TRBJ2-7, with D uncertain. V was trimmed by 7 bases and J by 6 bases, leaving 19 bases between them. Germline V lookup: CDR1 MNHEY, CDR2 SMNVEV (reference sequence). This CDR3 contains 14 residues. The CDR3 reads CASTQTRILVEQYF. CDR3 sequence (DNA): TGTGCCAGCACTCAAACCCGGATTTTGGTCGAGCAGTACTTC.

This chain joins TRBV30 and TRBJ2-7, with 7 bases matching TRBD2. Per germline, CDR1 GTSNPN and CDR2 SVGIG (reference sequence). The CDR3 runs 13 residues. With V trimmed by 3 bases and J by 7 bases, 9 bases remained unmatched. This chain's CDR3 is CAWRLQGGKEQYF. In DNA, the CDR3 is TGTGCCTGGAGGCTTCAGGGAGGGAAAGAGCAGTACTTC.

The V call is TRBV30, the J call TRBJ1-2, with 9 nucleotides matching TRBD1. The CDR3 extends over 13 amino acids. The ends lost 2 bases at V and 6 bases at J; junction bases unmatched: 4. From germline, CDR1 is GTSNPN and CDR2 SVGIG (reference sequence). CDR3 region: CAWSTRTGDGYTF. In DNA form, the CDR3 reads TGTGCCTGGAGTACCCGGACAGGGGATGGCTACACCTTC.

J is TRBJ2-3 and V is TRBV6-6; no clear D gene. Germline V gene sequence: CDR1 MNHNY, CDR2 SVGAGI (reference sequence). The CDR3 sequence is 15 residues long. Trimming removed 4 bases at V and 0 bases at J, with 11 bases between. CDR3: CASSLSSDSTDTQYF. For the CDR3, the DNA is TGTGCCAGCAGTTTATCGTCGGACAGCACAGATACGCAGTATTTT.

This clonotype has just one count. The chain couples TRBV20-1 to TRBJ2-3, with D unresolved. Trimming removed 3 bases at V and 6 bases at J, with 7 bases between. This CDR3 region has 11 residues. Looked up from germline, CDR1 is DFQATT and CDR2 is SNEGSKA (reference sequence). CDR3: CSASMSDTQYF. Here the CDR3 DNA reads TGCAGTGCTAGTATGTCCGATACGCAGTATTTT.

The V and J genes are TRBV7-6 and TRBJ2-5, with 9 bases matching TRBD2. This CDR3 region has 16 residues. CDR1 is SGHVS, CDR2 FNYEAQ, per germline. Losses at the gene ends were 2 bases for V and 2 bases for J; bases not matched to a gene: 6. The CDR3: CASSLLLAGEQETQYF. In DNA form, the CDR3 reads TGTGCCAGCAGCTTATTGTTAGCGGGGGAGCAAGAGACCCAGTACTTC.

The chain recombines TRBV9 with TRBJ1-5, with 9 bases matching TRBD1. The CDR3 covers 15 residues. Germline-derived CDR1 and CDR2 are SGDLS and YYNGEE. With V trimmed by 2 bases and J by 6 bases, 6 bases remained unmatched. CDR3 in amino acids: CASSVGTGFGQPQHF. CDR3 DNA sequence: TGTGCCAGCAGCGTCGGGACAGGGTTTGGTCAGCCCCAGCATTTT.

The rearrangement links TRBV30 to TRBJ1-6; D gene unclear. This CDR3 spans 13 amino acids. With 6 bases removed from V and 7 bases from J, the gap between germline ends came to 13 bases. CDR1 GTSNPN and CDR2 SVGIG come from the germline V gene (reference sequence). CDR3 coding DNA: TGTGCCTGTGAGAAAGGGCGAAATTCACCCCTCCACTTT. Its protein is CACEKGRNSPLHF.

The chain joins TRBV7-9 to TRBJ1-4; 9 positions agree with TRBD1. The CDR3 covers 14 residues. The V segment lost 6 bases and the J segment 8 bases; nucleotides outside the gene matches: 7. In germline, CDR1 is SEHNR, CDR2 FQNEAQ (reference sequence). CDR3 loop: CASSLRDRDEKLFF. In DNA, the CDR3 is TGTGCCAGCAGTTTACGGGACAGGGACGAAAAACTGTTTTTT.

The J gene is TRBJ2-3, the V gene TRBV24-1; 8 nucleotides line up with TRBD2. This CDR3 has 15 amino acids. Germline assignment: CDR1 KGHDR and CDR2 SFDVKD. The V gene end was trimmed by 4 bases and the J gene end by 5 bases; junction bases not matched to a gene: 7. CDR3 in DNA: TGTGCCACCAGTGACCCGGCGGGGGGCATAGATACGCAGTATTTT. Amino acids: CATSDPAGGIDTQYF.

This clonotype was picked up one time. The rearrangement uses TRBV29-1 and TRBJ2-1; 7 bases are shared with TRBD1. The J segment lost 6 bases and the V segment lost 4 bases, leaving 9 bases of the junction unmatched. The CDR3 has 14 residues. CDR1 and CDR2 from the germline V gene are SQVTM and ANQGSEA. The CDR3 spells CSVGGRGYGNEQFF. CDR3 nucleotide sequence: TGCAGCGTTGGGGGCAGGGGGTACGGCAATGAGCAGTTCTTC.

Here the CDR3 reads CASSTRGETGELFF. The CDR3 bases are TGTGCCAGCAGTACCCGGGGGGAGACCGGGGAGCTGTTTTTT. The chain couples TRBV12-3 or TRBV12-4 to TRBJ2-2; 7 bases agree with TRBD2. J gave up 5 bases and V 5 bases, and 5 bases lay outside the gene matches. This CDR3 contains 14 residues.

The V call is TRBV29-1, the J call TRBJ1-2; D is perhaps TRBD1 (5 bases). Trimming stripped 4 bases from V and 0 bases from J, with 6 bases between. The CDR3 sequence is 12 residues long. In germline, CDR1 is SQVTM, CDR2 ANQGSEA. CDR3 loop: CSVGQSNYGYTF. The DNA for the CDR3 is TGCAGCGTTGGACAGTCTAACTATGGCTACACCTTC.

V usage is TRBV7-9 and J usage is TRBJ1-2; D is unclear. V gave up 5 bases and J gave up 5 bases, with 9 bases separating them. This CDR3 contains 12 residues. CDR1 is SEHNR, CDR2 FQNEAQ, per germline (reference sequence). CDR3 DNA: TGTGCCAGCAGCCTGACACCTTATGGCTACACCTTC. It translates to CASSLTPYGYTF.

CDR3 in amino acids: CASSPSGTDIQETQYF. The CDR3 DNA reads TGTGCCAGCTCACCCTCCGGGACAGACATCCAAGAGACCCAGTACTTC. The V gene is TRBV18, the J gene TRBJ2-5; the match to TRBD1 covers 7 bases. Unmatched junction bases numbered 8, after V lost 3 bases and J lost 1 base. Germline CDR1 reads KGHSH; CDR2 reads LQKENI. The CDR3 totals 16 residues.

The chain employs TRBV3-1 and TRBJ2-3, with TRBD2 matching 7 bases. Germline CDR1 is LGHDT and CDR2 is YNNKEL (reference sequence). The trim removed 4 bases at V and 0 bases at J, leaving 16 bases unmatched. The CDR3 is 19 amino acids. The CDR3 DNA reads as TGTGCCAGCAGCCTACTCTTCCCTAGCGGCCTCTCTAGCACAGATACGCAGTATTTT. Translation gives CASSLLFPSGLSSTDTQYF.

CDR3 DNA: TGTGCCAGCAGTTTTATGCAGGGGGGCACAGATACGCAGTATTTT. Protein product: CASSFMQGGTDTQYF. This rearrangement joins TRBV28 to TRBJ2-3; 7 bases match TRBD1. In germline, CDR1 is MDHEN, CDR2 SYDVKM. This CDR3 is built from 15 residues. J lost 1 base, V lost 3 bases, and 4 bases had no gene match. Variable domain in full (rest from reference TRBV28 and TRBJ2-3): DVKVTQSSRYLVKRTGEKVFLECVQDMDHENMFWYRQDPGLGLRLIYFSYDVKMKEKGDIPEGYSVSREKKERFSLILESASTNQTSMYLCASSFMQGGTDTQYFGPGTRLTVL.

CDR3 protein: CASSQKAGGLIPYNEQFF. CDR3 DNA: TGTGCCAGCAGCCAAAAAGCGGGGGGCCTCATTCCCTACAATGAGCAGTTCTTC. V gene TRBV3-1 combines with J gene TRBJ2-1; the match to TRBD2 covers 9 bases. The length of the CDR3 is 18 residues. The V segment lost 2 bases and the J segment 2 bases; nucleotides outside the gene matches: 10. CDR1 and CDR2 (germline): LGHDT, YNNKEL (reference sequence).